A selection of T cell receptor beta chains follows, all from one sample in a study of T-cell memory formation after mild COVID-19. From the 5' RACE reads, TCRdb called clonotypes with MiXCR, one entry per CDR3 protein. This sample has over 350,000 distinct CDR3 sequences; more than 20% occur once, and the top ten carry around 8.1%. The specimen sequenced was PBMCs or a T cell subset sorted from them (not recorded which). The source of these receptors is an adult woman who had mild COVID-19 (a few samples of this study predate the infection). Cell type and time point are not known. The conserved cysteine and the conserved F or W are not part of the CDR3 here.

TRBV10-3	AISESGRRSYNEQF
TRBV20-1	SASRQGALMDQY
TRBV6-2/TRBV6-3	AGKREGAYNEQF
TRBV6-5	ASSYSSGKPYGYT
TRBV9	ASSVAGDGGLQETQY
TRBV6-2/TRBV6-3	ASSFPLTGGGDEQF
TRBV27	ASSLSKPTLSSYEQY
TRBV7-6	ASSLAWQGEQY
TRBV4-3	ASSQDSSPYNEQF
TRBV7-9	ASSLPPFRKDTEAF
TRBV29-1	SVDGVLGQGAADTQY
TRBV6-5	ASRRTGDSNQPQH
TRBV3-1	ASSQLTSASYNEQF
TRBV5-4	ASSPLTSGRTGELF
TRBV9	ASSVRQGGHTEAF
TRBV6-6	ASSYPRDRGRVAGIAYEQY
TRBV6-2/TRBV6-3	ASSFPGALMGQPQH
TRBV7-2	ASSSQIGWGGELF
TRBV4-2	ASSQADLSGANVLT
TRBV2	ASLPSGGARDTQY
TRBV20-1	SAREDGVTRSTDTQY
TRBV29-1	SVDAGGLYEQF
TRBV5-1	ASSSSYEQY
TRBV18	ASSPRQGEAF
TRBV7-2	ASSPRRGATDTQY
TRBV14	ASSPLRGTPYEQY
TRBV2	ASSEVSGNPGELF
TRBV6-5	ASSYSYRGGEKLF
TRBV6-1	ASNRHHSQETQY
TRBV2	ASSPDILHSGNTIY
TRBV3-1	ASSPRMGEGYNEQF
TRBV19	ASSIPGTRKYEQY
TRBV12-3/TRBV12-4	ASSPTLGVLNTIY
TRBV11-3	ASSFGDRDTQY
TRBV6-5	ASSSSLGFEQF
TRBV3-1	ASSRTSGVYGYT
TRBV25-1	ASSGQGRMENTEAF